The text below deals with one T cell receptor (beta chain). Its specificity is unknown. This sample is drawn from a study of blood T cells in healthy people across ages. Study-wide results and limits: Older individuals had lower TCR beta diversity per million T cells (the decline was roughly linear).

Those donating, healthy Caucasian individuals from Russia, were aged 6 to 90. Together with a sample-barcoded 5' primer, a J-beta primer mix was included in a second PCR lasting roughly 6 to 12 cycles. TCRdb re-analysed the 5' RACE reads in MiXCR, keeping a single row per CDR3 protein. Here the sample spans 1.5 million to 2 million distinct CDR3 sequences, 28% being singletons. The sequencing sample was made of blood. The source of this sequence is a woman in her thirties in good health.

The DNA of the CDR3 is TGTGCCACCAGCAGCAGGGTGCCCTACGAGCAGTACTTC. Translated: CATSSRVPYEQYF. V usage is TRBV15 and J usage is TRBJ2-7; a weak D match, TRBD1 (5 bases). Germline assignment: CDR1 LNHNV and CDR2 YYDKDF (reference sequence). This CDR3 region has 13 residues. Trimming shortened V by 3 bases and J by 2 bases, and 8 bases separated the two germline ends.